This is a list of T cell receptor beta chains from one sample in a study of cytomegalovirus exposure and HLA in healthy donors. Profiled with immunoSEQ multiplex PCR; TCRdb holds only in-frame clones, not every one. The sample has roughly 150,000 clones; about 94% are singletons. The specimen was PBMCs. These receptors were collected from a man aged 18 to 29 in good health and CMV-seropositive. CDR3s include the opening cysteine and the closing phenylalanine or tryptophan. Each record gives: J gene, V gene, clone size, D gene, CDR3 DNA, CDR3 protein. D genes are given only for firm matches. Clone size is shown for a subset of rows, as once, few, many or a class of expanded clone.

TRBJ2-7,TRBV6-1,-,TRBD1,TGTGCCAGCAGTGCCAGACAGGGGGACCCCTACGAGCAGTACTTC,CASSARQGDPYEQYF
TRBJ2-7,TRBV7-9,-,TRBD1,TGTGCCAGCAGCCCCCGGGACAGGGGGCCTCTCATCTCCTACGAGCAGTACTTC,CASSPRDRGPLISYEQYF
TRBJ1-2,TRBV28,-,TRBD1,TGTGCCAGCAGCCGGGGCAGGGGGAACTATGGCTACACCTTC,CASSRGRGNYGYTF
TRBJ2-1,TRBV15,-,-,TGTGCCACCAGCAGTGATCACGGCAATGAGCAGTTCTTC,CATSSDHGNEQFF
TRBJ2-1,TRBV29-1,once,TRBD2,TGCAGCGTGGGGGGACTAGCGGGGGCCAATGAGCAGTTCTTC,CSVGGLAGANEQFF
TRBJ2-7,TRBV6-5,-,TRBD1,TGTGCCAGCGAAGAGACAGGGGGGTATAAGGAGCAGTACTTC,CASEETGGYKEQYF
TRBJ2-7,TRBV11-2,few,-,TGTGCCAGCAGCTTAGGGACTACCTACGAGCAGTACTTC,CASSLGTTYEQYF
TRBJ2-7,TRBV7-8,-,TRBD2,TGTGCCAGCAGCTGGTCGGGGACTAGCGGGAAGTACGAGCAGTACTTC,CASSWSGTSGKYEQYF
TRBJ2-1,TRBV28,-,TRBD2,TGTGCCAGCACCCCGACTAGCGGAAACCCTTCCTACAATGAGCAGTTCTTC,CASTPTSGNPSYNEQFF
TRBJ2-5,TRBV28,-,TRBD1,TGTGCCAGCAGTGCACCGGGACAGGGGGCCGAGACCCAGTACTTC,CASSAPGQGAETQYF
TRBJ2-7,TRBV18,once,TRBD1,TGTGCCAGCTCACCACAGGGACAGAGCTACGAGCAGTACTTC,CASSPQGQSYEQYF
TRBJ2-7,TRBV29-1,-,TRBD2,TGCAGCGTTGGAGGACTAGTCCCACGCGAGCAGTACTTC,CSVGGLVPREQYF
TRBJ2-1,TRBV5-1,-,-,TGCGCCAGCAGCTTTGACAGTTACAATGAGCAGTTCTTC,CASSFDSYNEQFF
TRBJ2-1,TRBV27,-,-,TGTGCCAGCAGTTTATGGGGCGATGAGCAGTTCTTC,CASSLWGDEQFF
TRBJ2-7,TRBV28,-,-,TGTGCCAGTACAATTTATGGGCGAGAGCAGTACTTC,CASTIYGREQYF
TRBJ2-1,TRBV11-3,many,TRBD2,TGTGCCAGCAGCTTAGTTAGTAGCGGGAAGCGACAGTTCTTC,CASSLVSSGKRQFF
TRBJ2-4,TRBV29-1,-,-,TGCAGCGTTGAAGATGAGCCGGTAGGTTGGGGCGACATTCAGTACTTC,CSVEDEPVGWGDIQYF
TRBJ2-3,TRBV23-1,-,-,TGCGCCAGGGAGGTAGGCGGGCGCACAGATACGCAGTATTTT,CAREVGGRTDTQYF
TRBJ2-2,TRBV13,-,-,TGTGCCAGCAGCTCCCTACAGGGAGTCGCTAGTACCGGGGAGCTGTTTTTT,CASSSLQGVASTGELFF
TRBJ1-4,TRBV28,-,TRBD1,TGTGCCAGCAGTGACAGGGGGCTTTATGAAAAACTGTTTTTT,CASSDRGLYEKLFF
TRBJ2-7,TRBV15,-,TRBD2,TGTGCCACCAGCACCCGGACTAGCGGGGACGGCGAGCAGTACTTC,CATSTRTSGDGEQYF
TRBJ2-4,TRBV5-1,-,-,TGCGCCAGCAGCTTGAGCGGAAACATTCAGTACTTC,CASSLSGNIQYF
TRBJ2-5,TRBV14,-,-,TGTGCCAGCAGCCAGATGCGGGGGACCCAGTACTTC,CASSQMRGTQYF
TRBJ2-1,TRBV19,-,-,TGTGCCAGTCAGGACGGGGTAGCGGCTTACAATGAGCAGTTCTTC,CASQDGVAAYNEQFF
TRBJ2-3,TRBV6-6,-,-,TGTGCCAGCAGTTACGACTCTTATACGCAGTATTTT,CASSYDSYTQYF
TRBJ2-1,TRBV7-9,once,-,TGTGCCAGCAGCTTAGCGGGAGCTCGCCACAATGAGCAGTTCTTC,CASSLAGARHNEQFF
TRBJ2-1,TRBV6-5,-,-,TGTGCCAGCAGTTACTCGAGGTGGAGCTCCTACAATGAGCAGTTCTTC,CASSYSRWSSYNEQFF